This is a list of T cell receptor beta chains from one sample in a study of cytomegalovirus exposure and HLA in healthy donors. The assay was immunoSEQ multiplex PCR, and TCRdb's table has in-frame clones only and misses some. This sample has roughly 59,000 clones, with 68% found just once. The source material was PBMCs. Receptors originate from a man aged 40-49 years in good health and CMV-seropositive. CDR3s include the opening cysteine and the closing phenylalanine or tryptophan. A D gene is named only where the DNA matches it firmly. Clone size is stated in some rows and not others, as once, few, many or a class when expanded.

TRBJ1-1,TRBV5-5,TRBD1,few,CASSFGTGAMNTEAFF,TGTGCCAGCAGCTTCGGGACAGGGGCAATGAACACTGAAGCTTTCTTT
TRBJ2-2,TRBV4-1,NA,NA,CASSQDPAGFPGELFF,TGCGCCAGCAGCCAAGATCCCGCAGGGTTCCCCGGGGAGCTGTTTTTT
TRBJ2-2,TRBV5-1,TRBD1,few,CASSLRGQGASGELFF,TGCGCCAGCAGCTTGAGGGGACAGGGGGCGTCCGGGGAGCTGTTTTTT
TRBJ2-3,TRBV5-1,TRBD2,NA,CASSTGTSGADTQYF,TGCGCCAGCAGCACCGGGACTAGCGGGGCGGATACGCAGTATTTT
TRBJ2-3,TRBV7-9,NA,NA,CASSLGVRDTDTQYF,TGTGCCAGCAGCTTAGGCGTGCGGGACACAGATACGCAGTATTTT
TRBJ2-1,TRBV9,TRBD1,few,CASNRGSDENEQFF,TGTGCCAGCAACAGGGGGAGCGACGAGAATGAGCAGTTCTTC
TRBJ2-1,TRBV11-2,TRBD2,NA,CASSFRLAGGGNEQFF,TGTGCCAGCAGCTTCCGACTAGCGGGAGGTGGCAATGAGCAGTTCTTC
TRBJ2-1,TRBV5-1,TRBD2,NA,CASSDVGGSYNEQFF,TGCGCCAGCAGCGATGTTGGCGGGAGTTACAATGAGCAGTTCTTC
TRBJ1-2,TRBV6-1,NA,few,CATTAKSGLHGYTF,TGTGCCACCACGGCAAAATCAGGGTTGCACGGCTACACCTTC
TRBJ2-1,TRBV11-3,NA,few,CASTPTEVSYGEQFF,TGTGCCAGCACCCCTACGGAGGTTTCATACGGTGAGCAGTTCTTC
TRBJ1-1,TRBV18,TRBD1,NA,CASSSLTGFGTEAFF,TGTGCCAGCTCAAGCCTGACAGGGTTCGGCACTGAAGCTTTCTTT
TRBJ2-1,TRBV27,TRBD2,NA,CASTGGLAGANEQFF,TGTGCCAGCACCGGGGGACTAGCGGGAGCCAATGAGCAGTTCTTC
TRBJ2-7,TRBV30,TRBD1,once,CAWGQGAYEQYF,TGTGCCTGGGGACAGGGAGCCTACGAGCAGTACTTC
TRBJ2-7,TRBV11-3,TRBD1,few,CASSPRTGGEQYF,TGTGCCAGCAGCCCTCGGACAGGGGGCGAGCAGTACTTC
TRBJ2-5,TRBV6-5,NA,NA,CASRNQGGPQTQYF,TGTGCCAGCAGGAACCAAGGGGGTCCGCAGACCCAGTACTTC
TRBJ2-5,TRBV29-1,NA,NA,CSVAGAEQETQYF,TGCAGCGTTGCAGGGGCTGAACAAGAGACCCAGTACTTC
TRBJ2-3,TRBV2,NA,NA,CASKQGGDTQYF,TGTGCCAGCAAGCAGGGTGGAGATACGCAGTATTTT